This TCR beta chain stems from a study of blood T cell repertoires in COVID-19. Here immunoSEQ multiplex PCR was the method, and the copy in TCRdb shows in-frame clones only, minus some. The repertoire holds about 380,000 clones, with about 85% as singletons. Looked up from germline, CDR1 is MDHEN and CDR2 is SYDVKM. The J segment lost 5 bases and the V segment lost 6 bases, leaving 6 bases of the junction unmatched. There are 13 residues in the CDR3. This chain connects TRBV28 to TRBJ2-7, with 8 bases lining up with TRBD2. The sequence came from a woman between 18 and 29 years old with acute or convalescent COVID-19. The specimen was peripheral blood. This chain's CDR3 is CASRGLVRDEQYF. Here the CDR3 DNA reads TGTGCCAGCAGGGGACTAGTGAGGGACGAGCAGTACTTC.